This is a list of T cell receptor beta chains from one sample in a study of blood T cell repertoires in COVID-19. TCRdb's table, derived via immunoSEQ multiplex PCR, lists solely in-frame clones and lacks some. The sample lists about 210,000 clones, about 87% occurring once. Sequences were obtained from peripheral blood. Every receptor here comes from a man between 65 and 79 years old with acute or convalescent COVID-19. CDR3s include the opening cysteine and the closing phenylalanine or tryptophan. A D gene is named only where the DNA matches it firmly. A clone size is listed for some rows: how often the clone was seen (once, few, many), or a class if it is expanded.

V gene	J gene	D gene	clone size	CDR3 length	CDR3 DNA	CDR3 protein
TRBV4-2	TRBJ2-1	-	once	16	TGTGCCAGCAGCCAAGAGGGAGGCAGGACTAACAATGAGCAGTTCTTC	CASSQEGGRTNNEQFF
TRBV5-1	TRBJ1-6	TRBD1	once	15	TGCGCCAGCAGCCCGTCGGGACAGAATAATTCACCCCTCCACTTT	CASSPSGQNNSPLHF
TRBV7-2	TRBJ2-1	-	-	15	TGTGCCAGCAGCTTAGGTGGAGGGATTAATTCTGGGCAGTTCTTC	CASSLGGGINSGQFF
TRBV19	TRBJ2-5	-	once	15	TGTGCCAGTAGTCTATCTCAGGGGGGCTGGGAGACCCAGTACTTC	CASSLSQGGWETQYF
TRBV9	TRBJ1-2	TRBD1	few	14	TGTGCCAGCAGCGTAGGGCAGGGGGTTCGTGGCTACACCTTC	CASSVGQGVRGYTF
TRBV5-6	TRBJ2-7	TRBD2	once	15	TGTGCCAGCAGCTTTGGACTAGCGGTGTCCTACGAGCAGTACTTC	CASSFGLAVSYEQYF
TRBV7-9	TRBJ1-2	TRBD1	-	14	TGTGCCAGCAGCCCTGGAGGGACAGGACATGGCTACACCTTC	CASSPGGTGHGYTF
TRBV19	TRBJ1-5	-	once	13	TGTGCCAGTAGTAATTATAGGGGGCAGCCCCAGCATTTT	CASSNYRGQPQHF
TRBV7-2	TRBJ2-1	-	-	13	TGTGCCAGCAGCTCCGGGAGTTACAATGAGCAGTTCTTC	CASSSGSYNEQFF
TRBV6-2/TRBV6-3	TRBJ2-7	TRBD2	-	15	TGTGCCAGCAGTTACGCACTAGCGGGAGACTACGAGCAGTACTTC	CASSYALAGDYEQYF
TRBV7-2	TRBJ2-1	-	-	12	TGTGCCAGCAGCCCGCTGGCGGGTGAGCAGTTCTTC	CASSPLAGEQFF
TRBV7-8	TRBJ2-2	TRBD1	-	13	TGTGCCAGCCGACAGGGAATCACCGGGGAGCTGTTTTTT	CASRQGITGELFF
TRBV18	TRBJ2-3	-	-	16	TGTGCCAGCTCACCATCGCTAGCGACTAGCACAGATACGCAGTATTTT	CASSPSLATSTDTQYF
TRBV9	TRBJ2-5	-	once	15	TGTGCCAGCAGCAGAACCAAGACTGTCCCGGAGACCCAGTACTTC	CASSRTKTVPETQYF
TRBV7-2	TRBJ2-1	-	-	14	TGTGCCAGCAGCTCCACCCCCACAAACAATGAGCAGTTCTTC	CASSSTPTNNEQFF
TRBV5-1	TRBJ2-7	-	-	14	TGCGCCAGCAGCTCGGACATGCTGTTCTACGAGCAGTACTTC	CASSSDMLFYEQYF
TRBV5-4	TRBJ2-6	TRBD1	once	15	TGTGCCAGCAGCCGGACAGGGGCTGGGGCCAACGTCCTGACTTTC	CASSRTGAGANVLTF
TRBV19	TRBJ2-1	-	-	14	TGTGCCAGTAGTATTCAGGCGGGGTACAATGAGCAGTTCTTC	CASSIQAGYNEQFF
TRBV28	TRBJ2-7	-	-	13	TGTGCCAGCAGTTTCGGGAGCGCCTACGAGCAGTACTTC	CASSFGSAYEQYF
TRBV19	TRBJ2-2	-	-	15	TGTGCCAGTAGTATGAGGCAGGGGAAGACCGGGGAGCTGTTTTTT	CASSMRQGKTGELFF
TRBV5-1	TRBJ2-6	-	-	15	TGCGCCAGCAGCTTGCCTCTCTCTGGGGCCAACGTCCTGACTTTC	CASSLPLSGANVLTF
TRBV9	TRBJ2-1	TRBD1	-	16	TGTGCCAGCAGCGTAGAATTAGGGGGCGCCGGGAATGAGCAGTTCTTC	CASSVELGGAGNEQFF
TRBV10-3	TRBJ1-2	-	-	13	TGTGCCATCAGTGAGTCGGCAGACTATGGCTACACCTTC	CAISESADYGYTF
TRBV19	TRBJ1-1	TRBD1	-	16	TGTGCCAGTAGTGAAAGGGACAGGGGGAGGGACACTGAAGCTTTCTTT	CASSERDRGRDTEAFF
TRBV11-2	TRBJ2-3	-	-	15	TGTGCCAGCAGCTTCTACGCATCGGGGGCAGATACGCAGTATTTT	CASSFYASGADTQYF
TRBV7-2	TRBJ2-7	-	-	14	TGTGCCAGCAGCTTAAACAGGTTAGCCTACGAGCAGTACTTC	CASSLNRLAYEQYF
TRBV29-1	TRBJ2-5	TRBD2	-	13	TGCAGCGTTGTAGGGTCGGGGGGAGAGACCCAGTACTTC	CSVVGSGGETQYF
TRBV10-3	TRBJ1-4	-	-	13	TGTGCCATCCGAGGGTGGGCTAATGAAAAACTGTTTTTT	CAIRGWANEKLFF
TRBV10-3	TRBJ1-1	TRBD1	-	14	TGTGCCATCAGTCCAGACAGGGGGAACACTGAAGCTTTCTTT	CAISPDRGNTEAFF
TRBV2	TRBJ1-1	-	-	14	TGTGCCAGCACCGCGGTAGGGACAAACACTGAAGCTTTCTTT	CASTAVGTNTEAFF
TRBV2	TRBJ1-6	-	-	15	TGTGCCAGCAGACGTCAGCAGGGATATAATTCACCCCTCCACTTT	CASRRQQGYNSPLHF
TRBV4-2	TRBJ1-3	-	-	16	TGTGCCAGCAGCCCCGAACGTCCCGTAGTCGGGGACACCATATATTTT	CASSPERPVVGDTIYF
TRBV12-3/TRBV12-4	TRBJ1-3	-	-	11	TGTGCCAGCAGTATCCTAAACACCATATATTTT	CASSILNTIYF
TRBV2	TRBJ2-7	-	-	13	TGTGCCAGCCACCAACGGACTACCCTCGAGCAGTACTTC	CASHQRTTLEQYF
TRBV27	TRBJ1-5	TRBD1	-	16	TGTGCCAGCAGTTTCGTGGGACAGGGTTCCCGTCAGCCCCAGCATTTT	CASSFVGQGSRQPQHF
TRBV5-4	TRBJ1-1	TRBD1	-	15	TGTGCCAGCAGCACCCCCGGGACAGGGGGGACTGAAGCTTTCTTT	CASSTPGTGGTEAFF
TRBV3-1/TRBV3-2	TRBJ2-2	-	-	14	TGTGCCAGCAGCCCGACAGGTCGGGCCGGGGAGCTGTTTTTT	CASSPTGRAGELFF
TRBV15	TRBJ2-6	-	-	15	TGTGCCACCGATCAGGGAGGCTCTGGGGCCAACGTCCTGACTTTC	CATDQGGSGANVLTF
TRBV7-9	TRBJ2-1	-	-	14	TGTGCCAGCAGCTTCGACTACAGCGGCAATGAGCAGTTCTTC	CASSFDYSGNEQFF
TRBV24-1	TRBJ2-1	-	-	15	TGTGCCACCAGCGGCGGTGGCAGGGCCGGCAATGAGCAGTTCTTC	CATSGGGRAGNEQFF
TRBV10-3	TRBJ2-1	TRBD1	once	14	TGTGCCATCAGTGAGCCCCTAGGGACAGATGAGCAGTTCTTC	CAISEPLGTDEQFF
TRBV24-1	TRBJ2-1	TRBD2	-	17	TGTGCCACCAGCCCGCCCCCCGGGACTAGCGTGGGCAATGAGCAGTTCTTC	CATSPPPGTSVGNEQFF